The 28 T cell receptor beta chains below were found in one sample sequenced in a study of T cell changes during pregnancy in multiple sclerosis. Using immunoSEQ multiplex PCR, the repertoire was profiled, and TCRdb retains in-frame clones only, with some absent. This sample yields around 130,000 clones, of which 90% to 98% are seen a single time; roughly 0.45% belongs to the top ten. Source: peripheral blood, taken after pregnancy. The receptors derive from a female donor with multiple sclerosis, enrolled in a pregnancy study.

The chain employs TRBV28 and TRBJ2-7, with 9 bases aligning to TRBD1. The J segment lost 3 bases and the V segment lost 7 bases, leaving 10 bases of the junction unmatched. The germline V gene has CDR1 MDHEN and CDR2 SYDVKM. CDR3 length equals 15 residues. DNA for the CDR3: TGTGCCAGCATTTCGACCCCGGACAGGGGCTACGAGCAGTACTTC. As protein: CASISTPDRGYEQYF.

The J gene is TRBJ2-1, the V gene TRBV7-9, with TRBD2 matching 11 bases. Per germline, CDR1 SEHNR and CDR2 FQNEAQ (reference sequence). V lost 10 bases and J lost 9; bases outside the gene matches: 8. The CDR3 runs to 13 residues. The chain's CDR3 is CAIGTSGRFEQFF. CDR3 in DNA: TGTGCCATAGGTACTAGCGGGAGATTTGAGCAGTTCTTC.

The rearrangement links TRBV30 to TRBJ2-6; 7 bases line up with TRBD1. The germline gives CDR1 GTSNPN, CDR2 SVGIG (reference sequence). The CDR3 consists of 17 residues. V shed 0 bases, J shed 2 bases, and the junction held 7 bases outside the gene matches. The CDR3 reads CAWSVRQGDPGANVLTF. CDR3 bases: TGTGCCTGGAGTGTACGACAGGGAGATCCTGGGGCCAACGTCCTGACTTTC.

This clone showed up just once. The chain has TRBV30 and TRBJ1-2; TRBD1 matches 7 bases. The CDR3 is made up of 13 amino acids. The germline V gene encodes CDR1 GTSNPN and CDR2 SVGIG (reference sequence). V lost 3 bases, J lost 8 bases, and 9 bases stayed unmatched. The CDR3 DNA reads TGTGCCTGGAGCTTACAGGGGATCGGAGGCTACACCTTC. As protein: CAWSLQGIGGYTF. Full variable domain (outside the CDR3, taken from reference TRBV30 and TRBJ1-2): SQTIHQWPATLVQPVGSPLSLECTVEGTSNPNLYWYRQAAGRGLQLLFYSVGIGQISSEVPQNLSASRPQDRQFILSSKKLLLSDSGFYLCAWSLQGIGGYTFGSGTRLTVV.

The chain uses TRBV30 and TRBJ1-1; D gene uncertain. Trimming removed 0 bases at V and 3 bases at J, with 8 bases between. The CDR3 is made up of 13 amino acids. CDR1 and CDR2 from the germline V gene are GTSNPN and SVGIG (reference sequence). For the CDR3, the DNA is TGTGCCTGGAGTGTCCTGAGCGACACTGAAGCTTTCTTT. Its translation is CAWSVLSDTEAFF.

This sequence joins TRBV5-6 and TRBJ2-7; D is unclear. Per germline, CDR1 SGHDT and CDR2 YYEEEE. V was cut by 2 bases and J by 6 bases, with 6 bases left in between. The CDR3 consists of 11 residues. DNA for the CDR3: TGTGCCAGCAGCTTAATCGGCGAGCAGTACTTC. Translation gives CASSLIGEQYF. The full variable domain, its missing parts supplied by reference TRBV5-6 and TRBJ2-7, is DAGVTQSPTHLIKTRGQQVTLRCSPKSGHDTVSWYQQALGQGPQFIFQYYEEEERQRGNFPDRFSGHQFPNYSSELNVNALLLGDSALYLCASSLIGEQYFGPGTRLTVT.

This chain uses TRBV15 with TRBJ1-3; D remains unclear. The CDR3 extends over 12 amino acids. Germline V gene lookup returns CDR1 LNHNV and CDR2 YYDKDF (reference sequence). Deletions cut 5 bases from V and 2 bases from J, with 4 bases between. CDR3 in DNA: TGTGCCACCAGCCAAACTGGAAACACCATATATTTT. Translation: CATSQTGNTIYF.

This chain connects TRBV19 to TRBJ1-5; D is unclear. CDR1 LNHDA and CDR2 SQIVND come from the germline V gene (reference sequence). This CDR3 region has 13 residues. The V and J ends lost 7 bases and 10 bases respectively, with 17 bases between them. The CDR3, as DNA: TGTGCCAGTAAAACCGGAGGCGACAATCCCCAGCATTTT. Translation gives CASKTGGDNPQHF. The whole variable domain, filled in from reference TRBV19 and TRBJ1-5, reads DGGITQSPKYLFRKEGQNVTLSCEQNLNHDAMYWYRQDPGQGLRLIYYSQIVNDFQKGDIAEGYSVSREKKESFPLTVTSAQKNPTAFYLCASKTGGDNPQHFGDGTRLSIL.

The chain is built from TRBV28 and TRBJ1-2; D is ambiguous. This CDR3 has 12 amino acids. Trimming removed 4 bases at V and 4 bases at J, with 7 bases between. In germline, CDR1 is MDHEN, CDR2 SYDVKM. For the CDR3, the DNA is TGTGCCAGCAGTTCGGGTCTCTATGGCTACACCTTC. It yields the protein CASSSGLYGYTF.

This clone was observed a single time. The chain carries TRBV28 and TRBJ2-2; D uncertain. The CDR3 is 13 amino acids. In germline, CDR1 is MDHEN, CDR2 SYDVKM. V dropped 2 bases and J dropped 7 bases, with 8 bases sitting between them. The CDR3 loop is CASSLKRIGELFF. The CDR3 DNA reads TGTGCCAGCAGTTTAAAGAGAATCGGGGAGCTGTTTTTT.

The J gene is TRBJ2-7, the V gene TRBV7-9, with a possible D match to TRBD2 (6 bases). CDR3 length: 15 amino acids. V lost 1 base and J lost 3, with 13 bases in between. Germline V gene sequence: CDR1 SEHNR, CDR2 FQNEAQ (reference sequence). This CDR3 reads CASSLEGLRGYEQYF. The CDR3 DNA reads as TGTGCCAGCAGCTTAGAGGGACTTCGGGGCTACGAGCAGTACTTC.

The V and J genes are TRBV27 and TRBJ2-7, with 7 bases identical to TRBD2. This CDR3 spans 17 amino acids. Unmatched junction bases numbered 14, after V lost 1 base and J lost 5 bases. Per the germline V gene, CDR1 is MNHEY and CDR2 is SMNVEV (reference sequence). The DNA of the CDR3 is TGTGCCAGCAGTTTATGGGCGAGCGGGATTGCGAGGAACGAGCAGTACTTC. This codes for CASSLWASGIARNEQYF.

The CDR3 nucleotides are TGTGCCAGCAGTGGCACAGGGGGCCCCCGACCCAACAATGAGCAGTTCTTC. Protein product: CASSGTGGPRPNNEQFF. J is TRBJ2-1 and V is TRBV6-1; 9 nucleotides line up with TRBD1. This CDR3 contains 17 residues. Looked up from germline, CDR1 is MNHNS and CDR2 is SASEGT. J lost 5 bases, V lost 4 bases, and 12 bases had no gene match.

This rearrangement joins TRBV10-3 to TRBJ2-1, with 10 bases aligning to TRBD2. Germline values: CDR1 ENHRY, CDR2 SYGVKD. V was pared by 0 bases and J by 3 bases, with 2 bases of the junction left unmatched. The CDR3 loop spans 16 amino acids. Here the CDR3 DNA reads TGTGCCATCAGTGAGTCGACTAGCGGGTTCTACAATGAGCAGTTCTTC. Its translation: CAISESTSGFYNEQFF.

J is TRBJ2-7 and V is TRBV6-1; 7 bases agree with TRBD1. The V gene end was trimmed by 0 bases and the J gene end by 2 bases; junction bases not matched to a gene: 4. There are 15 residues in the CDR3. Germline V gives CDR1 MNHNS, CDR2 SASEGT. CDR3 protein: CASSEADRVAYEQYF. CDR3 nucleotide sequence: TGTGCCAGCAGTGAAGCAGACAGGGTCGCCTACGAGCAGTACTTC.

The genes are TRBV27 and TRBJ2-7; 8 bases map to TRBD2. Trimming cost V 8 bases and J 2 bases; bases outside gene matches: 5. From germline, CDR1 is MNHEY and CDR2 SMNVEV (reference sequence). This CDR3 is 13 amino acids long. CDR3 nucleotide sequence: TGTGCCAGCGGAAGCGGGAGTACCTACGAGCAGTACTTC. Residues: CASGSGSTYEQYF.

V is TRBV30 and J is TRBJ1-4; 11 bases agree with TRBD1. Germline loops: CDR1 GTSNPN, CDR2 SVGIG (reference sequence). CDR3 length equals 14 residues. V trimming: 3 bases; J trimming: 8 bases; junction bases outside the gene matches: 5. As DNA, the CDR3 is TGTGCCTGGAGCCCGGGACAGGGGGGAGAAAAACTGTTTTTT. It yields the protein CAWSPGQGGEKLFF.

V and J are TRBV19 and TRBJ2-7; possibly TRBD1 for D (6 bases). Germline V gene sequence: CDR1 LNHDA, CDR2 SQIVND (reference sequence). V lost 4 bases and J lost 2, with 15 bases in between. The CDR3 covers 15 residues. CDR3 coding DNA: TGTGCCAGTAGTACGGACAGTTTGGGAGCCTACGAGCAGTACTTC. Encoded protein: CASSTDSLGAYEQYF.

The V gene is TRBV18, the J gene TRBJ2-3, with 9 bases matching TRBD1. Germline V lookup: CDR1 KGHSH, CDR2 LQKENI. V was clipped by 5 bases and J by 2 bases; unmatched bases: 2. The CDR3 is 14 residues long. The CDR3 DNA sequence: TGTGCCAGCTCAAGGGACAGGGTCACAGATACGCAGTATTTT. Translating it yields CASSRDRVTDTQYF.

CDR3 coding DNA: TGTGCCAGCAGAGAGACAGATAGCAATCAGCCCCAGCATTTT. Encoded protein: CASRETDSNQPQHF. This chain connects TRBV28 to TRBJ1-5; the D gene is possibly TRBD1 (5 bases). V lost 6 bases and J lost 0, with 9 bases in between. CDR1 is MDHEN, CDR2 SYDVKM, per germline. The CDR3 is made up of 14 amino acids.

The rearrangement uses TRBV12-5 and TRBJ2-1, with 13 bases that match TRBD2. The CDR3 is made up of 15 amino acids. Germline trimming cut 5 bases from V and 9 bases from J; bases unmatched to any gene: 7. Germline lookup yields CDR1 LGHNT and CDR2 FRNRAP. The CDR3 spells CASGPRTSGRGEQFF. For the CDR3, the DNA is TGTGCTAGTGGTCCCCGGACTAGCGGGAGAGGTGAGCAGTTCTTC.

The chain employs TRBV7-9 and TRBJ2-1; D remains ambiguous. V gave up 5 bases and J gave up 2 bases, with 19 bases separating them. CDR1 and CDR2 (germline): SEHNR, FQNEAQ (reference sequence). The CDR3 extends over 17 amino acids. The CDR3 here is CASSTVGARAPYNEQFF. DNA for the CDR3: TGTGCCAGCAGCACGGTGGGCGCGCGTGCCCCCTACAATGAGCAGTTCTTC.

This chain uses TRBV14 with TRBJ2-1, with D perhaps matching TRBD2 (6 bases). CDR3 length: 14 residues. Germline CDR1 and CDR2: SGHDN and FVKESK. Trimming removed 2 bases at V and 10 bases at J, with 15 bases between. This chain's CDR3 is CASSQWLSGAEQFF. The CDR3, as DNA: TGTGCCAGCAGCCAATGGCTCTCGGGAGCAGAGCAGTTCTTC. The full variable domain, with the rest looked up from reference TRBV14 and TRBJ2-1, is EAGVTQFPSHSVIEKGQTVTLRCDPISGHDNLYWYRRVMGKEIKFLLHFVKESKQDESGMPNNRFLAERTGGTYSTLKVQPAELEDSGVYFCASSQWLSGAEQFFGPGTRLTVL.

The rearrangement links TRBV11-2 to TRBJ2-3, with D perhaps matching TRBD2 (6 bases). Trimming left V 1 base short and J 5 bases short, with 10 bases between. The CDR3 is 14 residues long. Germline CDR1 and CDR2: SGHAT and FQNNGV. The CDR3 region has the DNA TGTGCCAGCAGCTTAGGCGGGAAGGGAGATACGCAGTATTTT. This gives the protein CASSLGGKGDTQYF.

This sequence joins TRBV27 and TRBJ2-3; tentatively, D is TRBD2 (6 bases). V lost 6 bases and J lost 6, with 10 bases in between. The CDR3 runs to 12 residues. Germline lookup yields CDR1 MNHEY and CDR2 SMNVEV (reference sequence). CDR3 nucleotides: TGTGCCAGCAGCCCGGAGGGGGATACGCAGTATTTT. It is translated as CASSPEGDTQYF.

J is TRBJ2-7 and V is TRBV28; a possible D gene is TRBD1 (6 bases). Trimming stripped 7 bases from V and 5 bases from J, with 15 bases between. This CDR3 is 13 amino acids long. CDR1 is MDHEN and CDR2 is SYDVKM in the germline V gene. The CDR3 protein is CASTTTTGNEQYF. The DNA of the CDR3 is TGTGCCAGCACGACCACTACAGGGAACGAGCAGTACTTC.

V is TRBV7-2 and J is TRBJ2-1, with TRBD2 identical over 9 bases. This CDR3 contains 16 residues. With V trimmed by 4 bases and J by 5 bases, 9 bases remained unmatched. CDR1 is SGHTA and CDR2 is FQGNSA in the germline V gene. The CDR3 coding sequence is TGTGCCAGCAGCTCACTTAGACTAGCGGATCACAATGAGCAGTTCTTC. Translating gives CASSSLRLADHNEQFF.

The rearrangement links TRBV5-6 to TRBJ2-7; D is unclear. Trimming pared 3 bases from V and 3 bases from J, leaving 7 bases between. The CDR3 length is 12 residues. Germline V gene data show CDR1 as SGHDT and CDR2 as YYEEEE. The CDR3 DNA reads TGTGCCAGCAGCTCCAGGTTCTACGAGCAGTACTTC. Protein: CASSSRFYEQYF.